The 9 T cell receptor beta chains presented below share a single source sample, sequenced in a study of blood T cell repertoires in COVID-19. Sequencing used immunoSEQ multiplex PCR; TCRdb keeps in-frame clones, though not all of them. There are some 79,000 clones in the sample; roughly 89% occur only once, and 11% to 15% lies in the top ten. Source material: peripheral blood. These receptors came from a man aged 65 to 79 with active or convalescent COVID-19.

CDR3 sequence: CASSPRTGHYGYTF. The CDR3, as DNA: TGTGCCAGCAGTCCGCGGACAGGGCACTATGGCTACACCTTC. This rearrangement joins TRBV6-2 or TRBV6-3 to TRBJ1-2, with TRBD1 matching 8 bases. The CDR3 length is 14 residues. CDR1 and CDR2 (germline): MNHEY, SVGEGT. With V trimmed by 5 bases and J by 3 bases, 5 bases remained unmatched.

V and J are TRBV29-1 and TRBJ2-1, with 12 positions matching TRBD2. Looked up from germline, CDR1 is SQVTM and CDR2 is ANQGSEA. The V segment lost 1 base and the J segment 6 bases; nucleotides outside the gene matches: 16. The CDR3 runs 19 residues. The CDR3 bases are TGCAGCGTTGAAGGAGGTGAGACTAGCGGGAGTTTCATTCTCAATGAGCAGTTCTTC. This sequence encodes CSVEGGETSGSFILNEQFF.

The CDR3 region has the DNA TGTGCCAGTGAGGACAGGGCTCTCTCTTTTCAGCCCCAGCATTTT. It is translated as CASEDRALSFQPQHF. The chain is built from TRBV19 and TRBJ1-5; 8 bases fit TRBD1. Germline lookup yields CDR1 LNHDA and CDR2 SQIVND (reference sequence). Unmatched junction bases numbered 12, after V lost 8 bases and J lost 6 bases. The CDR3 has 15 amino acids.

The chain has TRBV7-9 and TRBJ1-2; D not certain. Trimming removed 1 base at V and 2 bases at J, with 8 bases between. CDR1 and CDR2 from the germline V gene are SEHNR and FQNEAQ (reference sequence). The CDR3 runs to 14 residues. The CDR3 spells CASSLGEDNYGYTF. The CDR3 DNA sequence: TGTGCCAGCAGCTTAGGGGAGGACAACTATGGCTACACCTTC.

V is TRBV30 and J is TRBJ2-3; D possibly corresponds to TRBD2 (5 bases). Trimming cost V 3 bases and J 7 bases, with 11 bases left between them. The CDR3 is 12 residues long. CDR1 GTSNPN and CDR2 SVGIG come from the germline V gene (reference sequence). The CDR3 protein is CAWRTSGNTQYF. The DNA for the CDR3 is TGTGCCTGGAGGACCTCGGGGAATACGCAGTATTTT.

The V call is TRBV3-1 (or the pseudogene TRBV3-2), the J call TRBJ2-7, with 8 bases aligning to TRBD1. The germline CDR1 and CDR2 sequences are LGHDT and YNNKEL (reference sequence). The CDR3 contains 17 residues. The V segment lost 4 bases and the J segment 7 bases; nucleotides outside the gene matches: 18. CDR3 residues: CASSLYPTWTGRGEQYF. CDR3 sequence (DNA): TGTGCCAGCAGCCTCTATCCAACCTGGACAGGGCGAGGGGAGCAGTACTTC.

This clone turned up a few times. The chain uses TRBV29-1 and TRBJ1-1, with D perhaps matching TRBD1 (5 bases). Trimming took 6 bases from V and 4 from J, leaving 18 bases between them. Germline V gives CDR1 SQVTM, CDR2 ANQGSEA. The CDR3 is made up of 14 amino acids. The CDR3 DNA sequence: TGCAGCGTAACCCCCGGGAGGGGACTCACTGAAGCTTTCTTT. Its protein product is CSVTPGRGLTEAFF.

The chain employs TRBV6-5 and TRBJ2-7; 7 positions match TRBD1. Looked up from germline, CDR1 is MNHEY and CDR2 is SVGAGI. V lost 8 bases and J lost 0; bases outside the gene matches: 10. This CDR3 has 15 amino acids. The CDR3 nucleotides read TGTGCCAGCCCGACGAGGGGGCACAGCTCCTACGAGCAGTACTTC. Encoded protein: CASPTRGHSSYEQYF.

V usage is TRBV29-1 and J usage is TRBJ1-2; D unresolved. The CDR3 consists of 12 residues. The germline V gene encodes CDR1 SQVTM and CDR2 ANQGSEA. Trimming took off 3 bases at V and 8 bases at J, with 13 bases between the two ends. The CDR3 reads CSVDLAQRGYTF. In DNA form, the CDR3 reads TGCAGCGTTGATTTGGCCCAGCGAGGCTACACCTTC.